This T cell receptor (beta chain) was identified in a study of shared clonotypes between healthy human individuals. Background on the study: Used for every donor were three CD4 naive, three CD4 memory, two CD8 naive and one CD8 memory plate.

The study ran the assay at deep level. Libraries were prepared by immunoSEQ multiplex PCR; TCRdb keeps only in-frame clonotypes and omits some of them. Counted here are some 2,000,000 clones, 90% to 95% occurring once; the ten biggest clones make up 0.13%. There are 12 residues in the CDR3. Trimming cost V 5 bases and J 6 bases; bases outside gene matches: 2. Germline V lookup: CDR1 MNHEY, CDR2 SMNVEV (reference sequence). Worth noting for this clone: The sample has other DNA sequences that encode this CDR3 too.

This TCR came from a man younger than 35 in good health. V usage is TRBV27 and J usage is TRBJ2-3; 7 nucleotides line up with TRBD1. Material for sequencing was naive CD4+ T cells sorted from blood. Subset of the sample: CD45RA+ positively selected. For the CDR3, the DNA is TGTGCCAGCAGTCCCAGGGGGGATACGCAGTATTTT. Protein: CASSPRGDTQYF.